This T cell receptor beta chain came from a study of coeliac disease. Findings and limits, study-wide: The authors considered this approach unsuitable for unbiased detection of gliadin-specific T cells.

Sequencing was performed with immunoSEQ multiplex PCR; in TCRdb, only in-frame clones are kept and a portion is missing. The sample holds approximately 940 clones, under 70% seen once. CDR1 is SQVTM and CDR2 is ANQGSEA in the germline V gene. Trimming removed 3 bases from V and 8 bases from J; junction bases left unmatched: 11. This CDR3 is built from 15 residues. Turning to this clone: Its target is not known.

The TCR sequence derives from a human donor without celiac disease. Input material: intraepithelial lymphocytes from the gut. The gene calls are TRBV29-1 and TRBJ1-2; 11 nucleotides agree with TRBD1. The CDR3 DNA reads as TGCAGCGTTGAGGGTGCGGGACAGGGGGTATTGGGCTACACCTTC. The encoded protein is CSVEGAGQGVLGYTF.